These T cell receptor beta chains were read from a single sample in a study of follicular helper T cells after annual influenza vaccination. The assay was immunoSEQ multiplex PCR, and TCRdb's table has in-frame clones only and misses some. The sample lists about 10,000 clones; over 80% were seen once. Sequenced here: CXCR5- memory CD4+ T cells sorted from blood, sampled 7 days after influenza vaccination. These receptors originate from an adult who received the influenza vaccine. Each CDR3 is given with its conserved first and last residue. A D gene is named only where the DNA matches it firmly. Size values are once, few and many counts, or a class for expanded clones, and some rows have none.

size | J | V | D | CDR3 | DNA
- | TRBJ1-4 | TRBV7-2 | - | CASSLGLVGEKLFF | TGTGCCAGCAGCTTAGGTCTGGTTGGAGAAAAACTGTTTTTT
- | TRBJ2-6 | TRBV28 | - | CASGGRDRYSGANVLTF | TGTGCCAGCGGTGGGAGGGACAGGTACTCTGGGGCCAACGTCCTGACTTTC
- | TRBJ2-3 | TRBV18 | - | CASSPAGTDTQYF | TGTGCCAGCTCACCGGCGGGCACAGATACGCAGTATTTT
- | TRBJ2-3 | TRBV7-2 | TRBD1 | CASSLTGGRGNTQYF | TGTGCCAGCAGCTTAACAGGGGGCCGAGGAAATACGCAGTATTTT
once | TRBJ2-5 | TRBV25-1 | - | CASSDGLKETQYF | TGTGCCAGCAGTGATGGACTAAAAGAGACCCAGTACTTC
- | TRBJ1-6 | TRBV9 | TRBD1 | CASSPRQGNSPLHF | TGTGCCAGCAGCCCACGACAGGGGAATTCACCCCTCCACTTT
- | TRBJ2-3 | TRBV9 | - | CASSVVSWTDTQYF | TGTGCCAGCAGCGTAGTGAGCTGGACAGATACGCAGTATTTT
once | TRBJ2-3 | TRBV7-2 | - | CASSLDQNTDTQYF | TGTGCCAGCAGCTTAGACCAGAACACAGATACGCAGTATTTT
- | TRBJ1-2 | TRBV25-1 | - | CASIGFDGYTF | TGTGCCAGCATCGGGTTTGATGGCTACACCTTC
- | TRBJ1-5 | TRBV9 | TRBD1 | CASSVGGGQSVQSNQPQHF | TGTGCCAGCAGCGTAGGAGGGGGACAGAGTGTTCAAAGCAATCAGCCCCAGCATTTT
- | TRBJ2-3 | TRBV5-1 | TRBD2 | CASSHRGRADTQYF | TGCGCCAGCAGCCATCGTGGGAGGGCAGATACGCAGTATTTT
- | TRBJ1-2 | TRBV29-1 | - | CSVDGGLYGYTF | TGCAGCGTTGACGGGGGGCTCTATGGCTACACCTTC
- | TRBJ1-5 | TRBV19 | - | CASSIDLHGDQPQHF | TGTGCCAGTAGTATAGATCTCCATGGGGATCAGCCCCAGCATTTT
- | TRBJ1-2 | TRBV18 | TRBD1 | CASSPRTGVGYTF | TGTGCCAGCTCACCCAGGACAGGGGTAGGCTACACCTTC
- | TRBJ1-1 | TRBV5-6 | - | CATKTSGRNTEAFF | TGTGCCACGAAGACTTCGGGGAGGAACACTGAAGCTTTCTTT
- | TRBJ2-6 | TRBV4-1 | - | CASSQEERRSGANVLTF | TGCGCCAGCAGCCAAGAGGAGCGCCGCTCTGGGGCCAACGTCCTGACTTTC
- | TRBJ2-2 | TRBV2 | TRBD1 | CASSESRGRNTGELFF | TGTGCCAGCAGTGAATCCAGGGGGAGAAACACCGGGGAGCTGTTTTTT
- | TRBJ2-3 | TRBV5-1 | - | CASSFGVTDTQYF | TGCGCCAGCAGCTTCGGGGTTACAGATACGCAGTATTTT
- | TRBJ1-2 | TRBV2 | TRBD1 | CASSRDRESYGYTF | TGTGCCAGCAGTAGGGACAGGGAATCCTATGGCTACACCTTC
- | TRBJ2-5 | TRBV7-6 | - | CASSQRGLTGETQYF | TGTGCCAGCAGCCAGCGTGGTCTGACTGGGGAGACCCAGTACTTC
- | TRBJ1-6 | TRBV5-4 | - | CASSLSRLDRNSPLHF | TGTGCCAGCAGCTTGTCGCGTTTGGACAGAAATTCACCCCTCCACTTT
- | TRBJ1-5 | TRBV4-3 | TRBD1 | CASSQLPVGQGNFGNQPQHF | TGCGCCAGCAGCCAGCTACCGGTGGGACAGGGTAATTTTGGCAATCAGCCCCAGCATTTT
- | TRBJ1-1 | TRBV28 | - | CASSPRWGSIVTEAFF | TGTGCCAGCAGCCCCCGGTGGGGGAGTATCGTCACTGAAGCTTTCTTT
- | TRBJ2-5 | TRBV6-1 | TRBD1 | CASSENSPPQDRVETQYF | TGTGCCAGCAGTGAAAATTCCCCACCTCAGGACAGGGTAGAGACCCAGTACTTC
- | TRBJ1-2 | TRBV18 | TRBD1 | CASSTTTGNYGYTF | TGTGCCAGCTCAACCACGACAGGGAACTATGGCTACACCTTC
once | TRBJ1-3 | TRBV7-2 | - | CASSPEGGPGNTIYF | TGTGCCAGCAGCCCGGAGGGGGGCCCTGGAAACACCATATATTTT
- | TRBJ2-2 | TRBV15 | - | CATSRAGHPNTGELFF | TGTGCCACCAGCAGAGCGGGACACCCGAACACCGGGGAGCTGTTTTTT
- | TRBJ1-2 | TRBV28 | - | CASSFNGLRVHGYTF | TGTGCCAGCAGTTTTAACGGACTTAGAGTACATGGCTACACCTTC
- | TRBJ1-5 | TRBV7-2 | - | CASSLEAGPQPQHF | TGTGCCAGCAGCTTAGAGGCAGGGCCTCAGCCCCAGCATTTT
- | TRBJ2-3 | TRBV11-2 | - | CASSLYTDTQYF | TGTGCCAGCAGCTTATACACAGATACGCAGTATTTT
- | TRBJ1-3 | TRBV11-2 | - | CASTYDRTGYSGNTIYF | TGTGCCAGCACTTACGACAGGACCGGCTACTCTGGAAACACCATATATTTT
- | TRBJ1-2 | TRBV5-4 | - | CASSPTGTRDYGYTF | TGTGCCAGCAGTCCTACAGGGACTCGCGACTATGGCTACACCTTC
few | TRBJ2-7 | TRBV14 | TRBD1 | CASRATGFSYEQYF | TGTGCCAGCAGAGCGACAGGGTTCTCCTACGAGCAGTACTTC
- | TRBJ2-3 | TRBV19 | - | CASTETGLTDTQYF | TGTGCCAGCACCGAGACAGGCCTCACAGATACGCAGTATTTT
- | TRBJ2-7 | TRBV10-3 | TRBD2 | CAAAPGGSSYEQYF | TGTGCCGCCGCGCCGGGGGGGAGCTCCTACGAGCAGTACTTC
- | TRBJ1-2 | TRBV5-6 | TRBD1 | CASSGTGGNYGYTF | TGTGCCAGCAGTGGGACAGGGGGCAACTATGGCTACACCTTC
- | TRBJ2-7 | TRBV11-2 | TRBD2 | CASSLASGGPYEQYF | TGTGCCAGCAGCTTAGCCAGCGGGGGGCCTTACGAGCAGTACTTC
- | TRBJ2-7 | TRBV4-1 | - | CASSPLDPPEQYF | TGCGCCAGCAGCCCACTAGATCCACCCGAGCAGTACTTC
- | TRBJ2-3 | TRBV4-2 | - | CASSRWGQGTDTQYF | TGTGCCAGCAGCCGGTGGGGGCAAGGCACAGATACGCAGTATTTT
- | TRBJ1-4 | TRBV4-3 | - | CASSQDTTRATNEKLFF | TGCGCCAGCAGCCAGGATACGACAAGGGCAACTAATGAAAAACTGTTTTTT